Included here is one T cell receptor (beta chain) sequence, with context. Its antigen is currently unknown. This record belongs to a study of blood T cells in healthy people across ages. The study's findings and limits: Long-lived donors carried more naive CD4+ cells and greater diversity than aged donors.

With V trimmed by 8 bases and J by 5 bases, 7 bases remained unmatched. The CDR3 runs 14 residues. The germline V gene has CDR1 ENHRY and CDR2 SYGVKD. For the second PCR, which ran for 7 to 11 cycles, a sample-barcoded 5' primer and a J-beta primer mix were used. TCRdb used MiXCR to reprocess the 5' RACE reads, holding one entry per CDR3 protein. The data hold about 2 million distinct CDR3 sequences, with about 49% observed a single time. The chain employs TRBV10-3 and TRBJ2-1, with 9 nucleotides matching TRBD2. This receptor was taken from a woman in her forties in good health. The specimen was blood. CDR3 sequence: CAIRLAGLDNEQFF. CDR3 nucleotide sequence: TGTGCCATCCGGCTAGCGGGGCTGGACAATGAGCAGTTCTTC.